The 14 T cell receptor beta chains below were found in one sample sequenced in a study of T cell responses to AZD1222 COVID-19 vaccine. Method: immunoSEQ multiplex PCR; TCRdb's copy keeps in-frame clones and lacks some. The table has tens of thousands of clones, about 89% seen once. Here the sequenced sample was peripheral blood, taken on day 0 of AZD1222 vaccination. The receptor set was obtained from an adult in good health.

The chain is built from TRBV4-2 and TRBJ2-2, with 9 bases identical to TRBD1. The CDR3 contains 16 residues. Germline lookup yields CDR1 LGHNA and CDR2 YNFKEQ. The J segment lost 4 bases and the V segment lost 1 base, leaving 4 bases of the junction unmatched. The CDR3, as DNA: TGTGCCAGCAGCCAAGCACAGGGGGCGAGCACCGGGGAGCTGTTTTTT. Its protein is CASSQAQGASTGELFF.

This chain links TRBV15 with TRBJ2-2; tentative D call: TRBD1 (5 bases). Germline V gene lookup returns CDR1 LNHNV and CDR2 YYDKDF (reference sequence). V lost 9 bases, J lost 1 base, and 9 bases lay in between. This CDR3 has 13 residues. The CDR3 protein is CATMTENTGELFF. CDR3 sequence (DNA): TGTGCCACAATGACAGAGAACACCGGGGAGCTGTTTTTT.

V usage is TRBV10-3 and J usage is TRBJ2-7, with 8 bases fitting TRBD1. With V trimmed by 6 bases and J by 2 bases, 9 bases remained unmatched. Germline-derived CDR1 and CDR2 are ENHRY and SYGVKD. This CDR3 has 15 residues. The CDR3, as DNA: TGTGCCATCAGCCTGGGACAGGACCTTCCCTACGAGCAGTACTTC. Encoded protein: CAISLGQDLPYEQYF.

This sequence joins TRBV4-1 and TRBJ2-7, with TRBD1 matching 9 bases. Germline values: CDR1 MGHRA, CDR2 YSYEKL. The CDR3 contains 15 residues. V was pared by 1 base and J by 4 bases, with 5 bases of the junction left unmatched. CDR3 amino acids: CASSQGQGEGYEQYF. DNA of the CDR3: TGCGCCAGCAGCCAAGGACAGGGGGAGGGATACGAGCAGTACTTC.

This clone appeared a single time. The J gene is TRBJ2-2, the V gene TRBV7-9; D unclear. CDR1 SEHNR and CDR2 FQNEAQ come from the germline V gene (reference sequence). Trimming shortened V by 4 bases and J by 1 base, and 13 bases separated the two germline ends. The CDR3 totals 16 residues. The CDR3 here is CASSYRAAMNTGELFF. DNA of the CDR3: TGTGCCAGCAGCTATCGGGCAGCGATGAACACCGGGGAGCTGTTTTTT.

J is TRBJ2-7 and V is TRBV27; 8 bases align to TRBD2. Germline CDR1 is MNHEY and CDR2 is SMNVEV (reference sequence). The J segment lost 3 bases and the V segment lost 4 bases, leaving 5 bases of the junction unmatched. The CDR3 sequence is 14 residues long. The CDR3 DNA reads TGTGCCAGCAGTTCGGCCGGGGGGGACTACGAGCAGTACTTC. Amino acids: CASSSAGGDYEQYF.

The rearrangement joins TRBV12-3 or TRBV12-4 to TRBJ2-7; no firm D call. The CDR3 loop spans 11 amino acids. Trimming removed 6 bases at V and 5 bases at J, with 8 bases between. The DNA of the CDR3 is TGTGCCAGCAGCCGTGGGGACGAGCAGTACTTC. Translating gives CASSRGDEQYF.

DNA for the CDR3: TGTGCCAGCGAGACGGATGAGGCCCCTGGCTACACCTTC. Translating it yields CASETDEAPGYTF. The chain links TRBV2 to TRBJ1-2; D is unresolved. V shed 8 bases and J shed 7 bases, with 17 bases lying between them. The germline V gene has CDR1 SNHLY and CDR2 FYNNEI. The CDR3 is 13 amino acids.

This sequence joins TRBV7-2 and TRBJ1-2; D perhaps matches TRBD1 (5 bases). The CDR3 is 14 residues long. V was trimmed by 5 bases and J by 6 bases, leaving 16 bases between them. Germline V gene sequence: CDR1 SGHTA, CDR2 FQGNSA. The CDR3 nucleotides are TGTGCCAGCAGCGCCTCTTCCAGGGAGGATGGCTACACCTTC. This encodes CASSASSREDGYTF. The full variable domain, its missing parts supplied by reference TRBV7-2 and TRBJ1-2, is GAGVSQSPSNKVTEKGKDVELRCDPISGHTALYWYRQSLGQGLEFLIYFQGNSAPDKSGLPSDRFSAERTGGSVSTLTIQRTQQEDSAVYLCASSASSREDGYTFGSGTRLTVV.

The V gene is TRBV5-1, the J gene TRBJ1-2, with 11 bases fitting TRBD1. V trimming: 3 bases; J trimming: 5 bases; junction bases outside the gene matches: 6. Germline CDR1 is SGHRS and CDR2 is YFSETQ. The CDR3 spans 15 residues. The CDR3 sequence: CASSSGTGGTYGYTF. The CDR3 bases are TGCGCCAGCAGCTCCGGGACAGGGGGTACTTATGGCTACACCTTC.

The chain has TRBV27 and TRBJ2-1; D possibly corresponds to TRBD2 (6 bases). V lost 0 bases to trimming and J lost 7 bases, with 16 bases between them. CDR3 size: 16 residues. Germline V gene data show CDR1 as MNHEY and CDR2 as SMNVEV (reference sequence). CDR3 in DNA: TGTGCCAGCAGTTTATCGTGGACTACAGCCCCGAATGAGCAGTTCTTC. Protein sequence: CASSLSWTTAPNEQFF.

This chain joins TRBV6-5 and TRBJ1-4, with D maybe TRBD1 (5 bases). Trimming took 2 bases from V and 6 from J, leaving 16 bases between them. Germline CDR1 is MNHEY and CDR2 is SVGAGI. The CDR3 runs 16 residues. CDR3 residues: CASSYVPEGPYEKLFF. The CDR3 coding sequence is TGTGCCAGCAGTTACGTCCCTGAGGGACCTTATGAAAAACTGTTTTTT.

Only one count was recorded for this clone. Other nucleotide sequences from this sample produce the same CDR3. The CDR3 loop is CAWSVGGNTEAFF. CDR3 bases: TGTGCCTGGAGTGTAGGGGGGAACACTGAAGCTTTCTTT. V usage is TRBV30 and J usage is TRBJ1-1; possibly TRBD1 for D (6 bases). The CDR3 runs 13 residues. CDR1 and CDR2 (germline): GTSNPN, SVGIG (reference sequence). The ends were cut back, 0 bases at V and 1 base at J, with 6 bases in the middle. The full variable domain, with the rest looked up from reference TRBV30 and TRBJ1-1, is SQTIHQWPATLVQPVGSPLSLECTVEGTSNPNLYWYRQAAGRGLQLLFYSVGIGQISSEVPQNLSASRPQDRQFILSSKKLLLSDSGFYLCAWSVGGNTEAFFGQGTRLTVV.

In DNA, the CDR3 is TGTGCCAGCAGTGAAGGGGACTATTCCTACGAGCAGTACTTC. Translated, it gives CASSEGDYSYEQYF. The rearrangement links TRBV6-1 to TRBJ2-7; 7 bases are shared with TRBD2. V lost 1 base to trimming and J lost 1 base; unmatched junction nucleotides: 1. Germline CDR1 and CDR2: MNHNS and SASEGT. The CDR3 is 14 amino acids.